The 5 T cell receptor beta chains listed next were all sequenced from one sample in a study of CD8+ T cells in alopecia areata. cDNA reverse transcribed from extracted RNA served as the sequencing template. Using immunoSEQ multiplex PCR, the repertoire was profiled, and TCRdb retains in-frame clones only, with some absent. The sample lists 200,000 to 250,000 clones, more than 45% occurring once. Treatment in this sample: oral pan-JAK inhibitor, 5-10 mg twice daily. The sample here was CD4+ T cells sorted from blood, taken at week 4, from a patient treated with tofacitinib. The receptor set was obtained from a human donor with alopecia areata.

The chain has TRBV30 and TRBJ2-5, with D possibly being TRBD1 (5 bases). The germline V gene has CDR1 GTSNPN and CDR2 SVGIG (reference sequence). The CDR3 has 13 residues. The ends were cut back, 0 bases at V and 2 bases at J, with 7 bases in the middle. The CDR3 here is CAWSVAGQETQYF. The CDR3 DNA reads TGTGCCTGGAGTGTAGCAGGGCAAGAGACCCAGTACTTC.

V gene TRBV27 combines with J gene TRBJ2-3, with D unresolved. Germline V gene data show CDR1 as MNHEY and CDR2 as SMNVEV (reference sequence). V was pared by 4 bases and J by 3 bases, with 14 bases between. This CDR3 contains 15 residues. CDR3 nucleotide sequence: TGTGCCAGCAGTTCTGGCAGACTCCTGACAGATACGCAGTATTTT. As protein: CASSSGRLLTDTQYF.

This chain links TRBV5-1 with TRBJ2-3, with 12 bases identical to TRBD2. The V gene end was trimmed by 2 bases and the J gene end by 1 base; junction bases not matched to a gene: 8. The germline V gene has CDR1 SGHRS and CDR2 YFSETQ. The CDR3 is 18 amino acids. The CDR3 sequence: CASSLGLAGLLGTDTQYF. For the CDR3, the DNA is TGCGCCAGCAGCTTAGGACTAGCGGGGTTATTGGGCACAGATACGCAGTATTTT.

The count of this clone is one. The chain joins TRBV28 to TRBJ2-5; D is possibly TRBD1 (5 bases). From germline, CDR1 is MDHEN and CDR2 SYDVKM. The CDR3 totals 13 residues. Trimming removed 6 bases from V and 1 base from J, with 9 bases in between. CDR3 region: CASSRQSQETQYF. In nucleotides, the CDR3 is TGTGCCAGCAGCCGACAGTCCCAAGAGACCCAGTACTTC.

The V call is TRBV18, the J call TRBJ2-3; D is undetermined. The CDR3 has 15 residues. Germline V lookup: CDR1 KGHSH, CDR2 LQKENI. Deletions cut 1 base from V and 3 bases from J, with 11 bases between. The chain's CDR3 is CASSPLTIVTDTQYF. The CDR3 coding sequence is TGTGCCAGCTCACCACTCACGATTGTAACAGATACGCAGTATTTT.